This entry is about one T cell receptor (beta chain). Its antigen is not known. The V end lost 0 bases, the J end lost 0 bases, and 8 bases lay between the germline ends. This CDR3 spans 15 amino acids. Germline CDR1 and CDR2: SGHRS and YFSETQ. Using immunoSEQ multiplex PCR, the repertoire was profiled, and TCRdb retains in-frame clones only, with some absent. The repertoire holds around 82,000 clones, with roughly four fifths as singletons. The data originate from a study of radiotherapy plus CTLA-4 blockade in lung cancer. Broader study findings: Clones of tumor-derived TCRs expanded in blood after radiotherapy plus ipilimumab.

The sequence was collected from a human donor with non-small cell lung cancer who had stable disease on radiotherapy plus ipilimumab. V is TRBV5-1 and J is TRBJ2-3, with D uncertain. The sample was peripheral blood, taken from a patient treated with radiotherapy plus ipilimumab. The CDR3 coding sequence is TGCGCCAGCAGCTTGGGGCTGGTGAGCACAGATACGCAGTATTTT. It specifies CASSLGLVSTDTQYF.